This T cell receptor beta chain was obtained from a study of T cell repertoires in cytomegalovirus infection. In the study overall: HLA-C-restricted CMV epitopes, recently identified, and well-studied HLA-B-restricted ones were used by the study. A matching HLA type, together with CMV infection, was signaled by public TCR beta signatures. General study findings and limits: Accumulated public TCR beta family frequency recognized individuals carrying CMV together with the relevant HLA. HLA-C-restricted CMV-specific TCR beta clonotypes prevailed in the ex vivo response.

On this clonotype itself: The antigen is unknown.

Germline CDR1 SQVTM, CDR2 ANQGSEA. V lost 3 bases to trimming and J lost 3 bases, with 14 bases between them. The CDR3 sequence is 15 residues long. TCRdb called the reads again in MiXCR, with one record for every CDR3 protein. The repertoire includes 450,000 to 650,000 distinct CDR3 sequences, around two fifths of them detected once, and 48% sits in the top ten. V is TRBV29-1 and J is TRBJ2-2; D is perhaps TRBD1 (6 bases). The clonotype originates from a human donor in good health (CMV status not recorded). Some clones in this sample may be carry-over from other donors' samples. Sequenced material: cultured PBMCs, taken from culture after CMV antigen stimulation. Here the CDR3 DNA reads TGCAGCGTTGACAGGGGCCAGGGGTACACCGGGGAGCTGTTTTTT. Translation: CSVDRGQGYTGELFF.